The 9 T cell receptor beta chains listed next were all sequenced from one sample in a study of CD8+ T cells in alopecia areata. The treatment is: oral pan-JAK inhibitor, 5-10 mg twice daily. RNA extraction and reverse transcription yielded cDNA as sequencing template. Only in-frame clones appear in the TCRdb table, and some are missing; sequencing was by immunoSEQ multiplex PCR. This table holds around 190,000 clones, approximately 67% found once. The material sequenced was CD4+ T cells sorted from blood, taken between weeks 47 and 50, from a patient treated with tofacitinib. These receptors originate from a human donor with alopecia areata.

The rearrangement links TRBV9 to TRBJ2-6; tentatively, D is TRBD1 (6 bases). This CDR3 comprises 16 residues. Germline V gives CDR1 SGDLS, CDR2 YYNGEE. V lost 2 bases to trimming and J lost 2 bases, with 11 bases between them. CDR3 sequence (DNA): TGTGCCAGCAGCGTGAGACAGGTCCCTGGGGCCAACGTCCTGACTTTC. Its translation: CASSVRQVPGANVLTF. Variable domain in full (rest from reference TRBV9 and TRBJ2-6): DSGVTQTPKHLITATGQRVTLRCSPRSGDLSVYWYQQSLDQGLQFLIQYYNGEERAKGNILERFSAQQFPDLHSELNLSSLELGDSALYFCASSVRQVPGANVLTFGAGSRLTVL.

The sample holds a few counts of this clone. The chain has TRBV6-6 and TRBJ1-2, with 7 bases that match TRBD1. V gave up 5 bases and J gave up 4 bases; unmatched junction bases: 10. Germline CDR1 and CDR2: MNHNY and SVGAGI (reference sequence). There are 15 residues in the CDR3. The chain's CDR3 is CASSPNDREGYGYTF. In DNA, the CDR3 is TGTGCCAGCAGTCCTAATGACAGGGAAGGCTATGGCTACACCTTC.

The chain carries TRBV7-2 and TRBJ2-7; tentative D call: TRBD1 (5 bases). In germline, CDR1 is SGHTA, CDR2 FQGNSA. V shed 1 base and J shed 8 bases, with 15 bases lying between them. CDR3 length equals 14 residues. CDR3 in amino acids: CASSLEQVRSQQYF. The CDR3 DNA is TGTGCCAGCAGCTTAGAACAGGTGCGCTCACAGCAGTACTTC. The full variable domain, its missing parts supplied by reference TRBV7-2 and TRBJ2-7, is GAGVSQSPSNKVTEKGKDVELRCDPISGHTALYWYRQSLGQGLEFLIYFQGNSAPDKSGLPSDRFSAERTGGSVSTLTIQRTQQEDSAVYLCASSLEQVRSQQYFGPGTRLTVT.

The rearrangement links TRBV6-4 to TRBJ2-1, with D possibly TRBD1 on 6 matching bases. The germline V gene has CDR1 MRHNA and CDR2 SNTAGT. V lost 10 bases, J lost 8 bases, and 21 bases lay in between. The CDR3 is 14 amino acids. In DNA, the CDR3 is TGTGCCACCTCGACAGGCCCGAAGGTGGATGAGCAGTTCTTC. Encoded protein: CATSTGPKVDEQFF.

J is TRBJ1-2 and V is TRBV25-1; D possibly corresponds to TRBD1 (5 bases). Per the germline V gene, CDR1 is MGHDK and CDR2 is SYGVNS. This CDR3 has 14 amino acids. V gave up 2 bases and J gave up 6 bases, with 13 bases separating them. The CDR3 nucleotides are TGTGCCAGCAGTGAACACGAGGGGTTTGATGGCTACACCTTC. Protein product: CASSEHEGFDGYTF.

The V gene is TRBV27, the J gene TRBJ1-5, with a weak D call TRBD1 (6 bases). Looked up from germline, CDR1 is MNHEY and CDR2 is SMNVEV (reference sequence). The CDR3 covers 13 residues. Trimming took 11 bases from V and 6 from J, leaving 17 bases between them. CDR3 amino acids: CASGGRAGQPQHF. The CDR3 DNA reads as TGTGCCTCCGGGGGCAGGGCAGGTCAGCCCCAGCATTTT.

This clone has just a few counts. The V gene is TRBV30, the J gene TRBJ2-7; D is undetermined. This CDR3 spans 12 amino acids. CDR1 and CDR2 (germline): GTSNPN, SVGIG (reference sequence). V dropped 0 bases and J dropped 1 base, with 4 bases sitting between them. This CDR3 is CAWSVVSYEQYF. The CDR3 DNA reads TGTGCCTGGAGTGTAGTTTCCTACGAGCAGTACTTC.

The rearrangement joins TRBV11-1 to TRBJ2-1; D possibly matches TRBD1 or TRBD2 (5 bases each). This CDR3 is 12 amino acids long. Germline CDR1 SGHAT, CDR2 FQDESV (reference sequence). V shed 4 bases and J shed 9 bases, with 10 bases lying between them. For the CDR3, the DNA is TGTGCCAGCAGCTCTGGGGGTGGTGAGCAGTTCTTC. Residues: CASSSGGGEQFF. The full variable domain, with the rest looked up from reference TRBV11-1 and TRBJ2-1, is EAEVAQSPRYKITEKSQAVAFWCDPISGHATLYWYRQILGQGPELLVQFQDESVVDDSQLPKDRFSAERLKGVDSTLKIQPAELGDSAMYLCASSSGGGEQFFGPGTRLTVL.

This clone was seen only once. The rearrangement uses TRBV6-5 and TRBJ1-6; 7 bases fit TRBD1. V was clipped by 6 bases and J by 8 bases; unmatched bases: 10. Per germline, CDR1 MNHEY and CDR2 SVGAGI. This CDR3 has 15 amino acids. DNA of the CDR3: TGTGCCAGCAGCCCCAGGGGGAACCGCCATTCACCCCTCCACTTT. The encoded protein is CASSPRGNRHSPLHF.